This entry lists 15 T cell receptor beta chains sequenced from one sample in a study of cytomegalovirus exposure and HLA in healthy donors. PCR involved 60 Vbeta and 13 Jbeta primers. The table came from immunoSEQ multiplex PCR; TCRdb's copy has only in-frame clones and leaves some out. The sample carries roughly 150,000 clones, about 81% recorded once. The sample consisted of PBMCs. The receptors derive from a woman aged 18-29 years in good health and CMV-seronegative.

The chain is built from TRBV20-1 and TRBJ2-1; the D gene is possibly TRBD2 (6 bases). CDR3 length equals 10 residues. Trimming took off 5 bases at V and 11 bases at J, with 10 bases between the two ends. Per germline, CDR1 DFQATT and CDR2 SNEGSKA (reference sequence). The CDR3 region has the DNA TGCAGTGCTCTTAGGACTAAGCAGTTCTTC. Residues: CSALRTKQFF.

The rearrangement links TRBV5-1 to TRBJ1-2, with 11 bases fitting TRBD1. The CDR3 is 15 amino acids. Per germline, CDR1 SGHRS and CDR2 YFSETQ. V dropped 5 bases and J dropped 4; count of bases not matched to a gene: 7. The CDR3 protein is CASRRTGQGGYGYTF. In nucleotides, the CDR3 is TGCGCCAGCAGGAGAACGGGACAGGGGGGCTATGGCTACACCTTC. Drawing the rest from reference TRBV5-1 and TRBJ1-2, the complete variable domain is KAGVTQTPRYLIKTRGQQVTLSCSPISGHRSVSWYQQTPGQGLQFLFEYFSETQRNKGNFPGRFSGRQFSNSRSEMNVSTLELGDSALYLCASRRTGQGGYGYTFGSGTRLTVV.

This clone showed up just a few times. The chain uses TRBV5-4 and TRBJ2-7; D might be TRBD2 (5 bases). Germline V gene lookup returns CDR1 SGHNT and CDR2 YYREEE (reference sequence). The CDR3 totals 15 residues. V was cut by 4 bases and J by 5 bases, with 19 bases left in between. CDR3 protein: CASSLRASTADEQYF. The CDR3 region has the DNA TGTGCCAGCAGCCTGCGGGCATCCACCGCTGACGAGCAGTACTTC. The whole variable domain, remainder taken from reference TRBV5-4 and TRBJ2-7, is ETGVTQSPTHLIKTRGQQVTLRCSSQSGHNTVSWYQQALGQGPQFIFQYYREEENGRGNFPPRFSGLQFPNYSSELNVNALELDDSALYLCASSLRASTADEQYFGPGTRLTVT.

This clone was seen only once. The DNA for the CDR3 is TGCGCCAGCAGCGCGACAGGGATGAGCAATCAGCCCCAGCATTTT. Translating gives CASSATGMSNQPQHF. The V call is TRBV4-1, the J call TRBJ1-5; TRBD1 matches at 7 bases. The V gene end was trimmed by 5 bases and the J gene end by 1 base; junction bases not matched to a gene: 5. The CDR3 loop spans 15 amino acids. CDR1 is MGHRA, CDR2 YSYEKL, per germline.

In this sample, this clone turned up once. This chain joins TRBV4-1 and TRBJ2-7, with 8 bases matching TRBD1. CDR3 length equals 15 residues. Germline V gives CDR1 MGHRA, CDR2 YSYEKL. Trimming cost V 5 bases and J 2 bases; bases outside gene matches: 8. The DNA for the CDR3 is TGCGCCAGCAGCGAGCGGACAGGGATAACCTACGAGCAGTACTTC. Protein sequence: CASSERTGITYEQYF.

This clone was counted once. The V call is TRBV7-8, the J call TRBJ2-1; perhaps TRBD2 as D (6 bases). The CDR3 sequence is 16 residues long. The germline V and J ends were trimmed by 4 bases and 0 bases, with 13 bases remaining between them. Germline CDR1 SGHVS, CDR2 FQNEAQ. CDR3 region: CASSWPGGDSYNEQFF. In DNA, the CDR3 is TGTGCCAGCAGCTGGCCGGGCGGGGACTCCTACAATGAGCAGTTCTTC.

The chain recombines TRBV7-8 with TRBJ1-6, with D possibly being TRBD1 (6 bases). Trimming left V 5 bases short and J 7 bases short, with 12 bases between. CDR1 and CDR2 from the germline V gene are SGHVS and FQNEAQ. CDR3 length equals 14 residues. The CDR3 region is CASSARTANSPLHF. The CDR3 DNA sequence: TGTGCCAGCAGCGCTAGGACAGCGAATTCACCCCTCCACTTT.

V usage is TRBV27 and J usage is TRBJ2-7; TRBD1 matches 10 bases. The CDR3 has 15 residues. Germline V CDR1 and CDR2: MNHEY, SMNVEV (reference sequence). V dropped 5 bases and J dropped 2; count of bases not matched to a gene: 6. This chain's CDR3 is CASSNHGQGAYEQYF. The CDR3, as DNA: TGTGCCAGCAGTAACCATGGACAGGGGGCCTACGAGCAGTACTTC.

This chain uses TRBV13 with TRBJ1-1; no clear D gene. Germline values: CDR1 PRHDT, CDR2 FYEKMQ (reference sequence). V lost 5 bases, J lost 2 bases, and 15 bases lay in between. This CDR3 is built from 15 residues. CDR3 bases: TGTGCCAGCAGCCTAGAACCGGGATCAAACACTGAAGCTTTCTTT. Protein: CASSLEPGSNTEAFF. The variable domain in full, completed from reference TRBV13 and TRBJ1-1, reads AAGVIQSPRHLIKEKRETATLKCYPIPRHDTVYWYQQGPGQDPQFLISFYEKMQSDKGSIPDRFSAQQFSDYHSELNMSSLELGDSALYFCASSLEPGSNTEAFFGQGTRLTVV.

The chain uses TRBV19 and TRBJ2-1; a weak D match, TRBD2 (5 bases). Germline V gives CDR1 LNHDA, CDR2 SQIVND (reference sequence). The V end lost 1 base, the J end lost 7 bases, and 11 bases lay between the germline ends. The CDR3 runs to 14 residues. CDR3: CASSIGPTGNEQFF. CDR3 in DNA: TGTGCCAGTAGTATAGGTCCTACGGGGAATGAGCAGTTCTTC.

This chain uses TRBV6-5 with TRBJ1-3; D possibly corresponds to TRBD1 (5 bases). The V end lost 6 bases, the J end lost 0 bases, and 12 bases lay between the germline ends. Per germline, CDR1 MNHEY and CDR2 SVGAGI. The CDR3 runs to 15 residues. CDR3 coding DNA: TGTGCCAGCAGGGCGGGGGATTCCTCTGGAAACACCATATATTTT. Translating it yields CASRAGDSSGNTIYF.

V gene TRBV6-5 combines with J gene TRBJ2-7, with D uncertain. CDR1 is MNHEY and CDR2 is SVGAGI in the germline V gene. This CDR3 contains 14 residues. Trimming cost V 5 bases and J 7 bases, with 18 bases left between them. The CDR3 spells CASSEEARAREQYF. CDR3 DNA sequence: TGTGCCAGCAGTGAAGAGGCCCGCGCTAGGGAGCAGTACTTC.

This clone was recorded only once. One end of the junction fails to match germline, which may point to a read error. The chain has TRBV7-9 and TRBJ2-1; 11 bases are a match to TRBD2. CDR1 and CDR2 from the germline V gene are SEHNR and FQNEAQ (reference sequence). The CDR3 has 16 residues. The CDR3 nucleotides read TGTTCCAGCAGCTCGGGACTAGCGGAGGCCTACAATGAGCAGTTCTTC. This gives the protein CSSSSGLAEAYNEQFF.

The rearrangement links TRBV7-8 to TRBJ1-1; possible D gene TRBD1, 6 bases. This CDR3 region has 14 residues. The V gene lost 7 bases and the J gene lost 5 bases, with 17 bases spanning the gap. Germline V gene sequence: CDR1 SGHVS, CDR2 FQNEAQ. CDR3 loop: CASNPGGGWTEAFF. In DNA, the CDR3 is TGTGCCAGCAACCCGGGGGGCGGCTGGACTGAAGCTTTCTTT.

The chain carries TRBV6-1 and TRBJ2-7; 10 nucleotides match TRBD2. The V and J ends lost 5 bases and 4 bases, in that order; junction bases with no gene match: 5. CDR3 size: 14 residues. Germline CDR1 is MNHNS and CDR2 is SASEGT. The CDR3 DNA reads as TGTGCCAGCAGTCCGGGACTAGCGAGTTACGAGCAGTACTTC. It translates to CASSPGLASYEQYF.